This T cell receptor beta chain was identified during a study of HIV-infected children after antiretroviral therapy interruption (dated by TCRdb to between 2018 and 2021). For context, the study as a whole: Eight children, all with CD4+ count above 500 and viral load below 50 copies/ml, were included, of whom four were on planned treatment interruption and four were on continuous treatment. The interruption group had a median age of approximately 9 years, compared with about 8 years in the continuous treatment group. Recorded exposure to EBV and CMV was present in most of the participating children. Samples from the interruption arm were taken at week 0, at week 12, at the end of interruption (week 24 or 48), and about 3 years after the study ended. For the continuous-treatment arm, samples from the corresponding weeks 0, 48 and 150 were analyzed. TCR repertoires were compared between children on planned treatment interruption and children on continuous antiretroviral treatment, alongside thymic output measurements. Paper-wide results and their limitations: The naive CD4+ Gini coefficient rose by the end of treatment interruption, suggesting clonal expansion, and returned to baseline by 3 years. In naive CD4+ repertoires of PTI patients, CDR3 sharing between time points fell after interruption began; many sequences were shared between end of interruption and 3 years later. Minor non-naive CD45RA+ populations such as EMRA or stem memory cells might have been included among the sorted CD45RA+ naive cells. The small number of patients is a limitation, and caution is needed when interpreting the data.

Via the germline V gene, CDR1 is SGHAT and CDR2 FQNNGV. Cut back by 6 bases and 1 base, the V and J ends lie 16 bases apart. From cysteine to phenylalanine, the CDR3 is 15 amino acids long. Kept here is only the CDR3 DNA, which spans 45 bases and is read in frame from base 1. The treatment or condition label on this specimen signifies: PENTA 11 planned treatment interruption arm or continuous ART arm. Participants were children from the United Kingdom aged 2 to 15 years who had received at least three-drug ART for at least 24 weeks. The study required cryopreserved PBMCs containing at least 5 million viable cells, and a few candidate patients were excluded because of low viable PBMC yield. Naive CD4+ CD45RA+ CD45RO- T cells were FACS-sorted from thawed PBMCs on a FACSAria III cell sorter. After sorting, the cells were fixed and RNA was extracted first with the RNeasy FFPE kit and then with the RNeasy Micro kit.

The library was obtained by 3' RACE. TCR libraries were built from RNA using a 3' RACE protocol with unique molecular identifiers to correct PCR amplification bias. Up to about 12 amplicon libraries were pooled and sequenced on an Illumina MiSeq with v2 2x250 paired-end chemistry. The original pipeline was this. Reads were processed with Decombinator for assignment of V and J genes and CDR3, and barcode-based correction of errors and PCR bias was applied. Before Gini coefficients were calculated with the R ineq package, the repertoires were subsampled to the same depth. CDR3 similarity was assessed with GLIPH, Hamming distance and a shared triplet metric. TCRdb reworked the public reads: Q25 trimming with fastp, MiXCR clone assembly, productive beta chains retained. CDR3 protein sequences are deduplicated, and each keeps its most common genes and DNA. V and J calls and clone size were set by TCRdb, not the authors. The sample table lists approximately 95,000 distinct CDR3 sequences, roughly 6.4% of them with a count of one. The ten largest clones capture 0.9% to 1.4% of the sample.

In the case of this clonotype: No antigen is known for it. Nothing much larger sits one base from this clone, and base qualities are not available.

The chain couples TRBV11-2 to TRBJ2-7; TRBD2 is perhaps the D gene, given 6 matching bases. The TCR originated in a pool of human donors with HIV. The specimen was CD45RA+ CD4+ T cells from PBMCs, pooled from several time points, collected from a donor given antiretroviral therapy, either interrupted or continuous. The sample's cell subset or site, from its label and the paper: naive CD4+ CD45RA+ CD45RO- T cells. The CDR3 amino acid sequence is: CASSSIRESSYEQYF. The DNA is as follows: TGTGCCAGCAGTAGCATACGGGAGTCTTCCTACGAGCAGTACTTC. The variable domain in full, with residues beyond the CDR3 obtained from the reference TRBV11-2 and TRBJ2-7 genes, is EAGVAQSPRYKIIEKRQSVAFWCNPISGHATLYWYQQILGQGPKLLIQFQNNGVVDDSQLPKDRFSAERLKGVDSTLKIQPAKLEDSAVYLCASSSIRESSYEQYFGPGTRLTVT.